This entry lists 2 T cell receptor beta chains sequenced from one sample in a study of T cell responses to AZD1222 COVID-19 vaccine. Repertoires were generated with immunoSEQ multiplex PCR, while TCRdb's copy carries only in-frame clones and drops some. This sample carries 120,000 to 150,000 clones, roughly 90% of them seen once, and the ten largest clones take roughly 1.5%. The sample consisted of peripheral blood, taken 28 days after the second AZD1222 dose. The receptors shown here come from an adult who received the AZD1222 COVID-19 vaccine.

The chain recombines TRBV2 with TRBJ1-4; D unclear. The CDR3 consists of 13 residues. Germline values: CDR1 SNHLY, CDR2 FYNNEI. V was cut by 6 bases and J by 4 bases, with 9 bases left in between. The chain's CDR3 is CASRDGFNEKLFF. The CDR3 DNA is TGTGCCAGCAGGGACGGATTTAATGAAAAACTGTTTTTT.

The chain has TRBV27 and TRBJ2-7; D remains ambiguous. V lost 0 bases, J lost 2 bases, and 14 bases lay in between. This CDR3 region has 16 residues. Germline CDR1 is MNHEY and CDR2 is SMNVEV (reference sequence). CDR3 in amino acids: CASSLSPFAAPYEQYF. As DNA, the CDR3 is TGTGCCAGCAGTTTATCCCCATTCGCGGCCCCCTACGAGCAGTACTTC.